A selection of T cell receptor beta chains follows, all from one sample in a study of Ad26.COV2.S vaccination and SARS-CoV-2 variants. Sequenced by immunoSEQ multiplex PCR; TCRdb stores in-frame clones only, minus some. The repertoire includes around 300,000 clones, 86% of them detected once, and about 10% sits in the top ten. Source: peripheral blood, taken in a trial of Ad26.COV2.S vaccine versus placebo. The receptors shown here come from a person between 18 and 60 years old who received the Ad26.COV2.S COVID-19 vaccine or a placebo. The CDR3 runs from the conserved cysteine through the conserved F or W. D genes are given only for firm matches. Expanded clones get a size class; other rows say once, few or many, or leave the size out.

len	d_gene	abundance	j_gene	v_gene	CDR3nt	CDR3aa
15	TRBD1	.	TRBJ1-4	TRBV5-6	TGTGCCAGCAGGTTCGCCGGGACAGGTAGCGAAAAACTGTTTTTT	CASRFAGTGSEKLFF
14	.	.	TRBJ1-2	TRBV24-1	TGTGCCACCAGTGATTTGTGGCAGGACGGGGGCTACACCTTC	CATSDLWQDGGYTF
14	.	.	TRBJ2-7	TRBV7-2	TGTGCCAGCAGTCACAGCGGACCGAACTACGAGCAGTACTTC	CASSHSGPNYEQYF
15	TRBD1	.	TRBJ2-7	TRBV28	TGTGCCAGCAGTCAACCGGGACAGGGGACCTACGAGCAGTACTTC	CASSQPGQGTYEQYF
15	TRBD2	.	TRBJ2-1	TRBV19	TGTGCCAGTAAGGATCACGGGGGGGCCGTCAATGAGCAGTTCTTC	CASKDHGGAVNEQFF
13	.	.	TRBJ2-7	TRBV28	TGTGCCAGCACAGACGGAGGCCGGGCTCAGCAGTACTTC	CASTDGGRAQQYF
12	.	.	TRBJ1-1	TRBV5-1	TGCGCCAGCAGCTTACCCGCGGCTGAAGCTTTCTTT	CASSLPAAEAFF
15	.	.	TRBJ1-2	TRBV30	TGTGCCTGGAGTGTGGACCTGAACCAGCTTTATGGCTACACCTTC	CAWSVDLNQLYGYTF
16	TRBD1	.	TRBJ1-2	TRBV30	TGTGCCTGGAGTGTAAGCCCGGGACAGGGGGACTATGGCTACACCTTC	CAWSVSPGQGDYGYTF
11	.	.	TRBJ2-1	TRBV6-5	TGTGCCAGCACCGGTTACAATGAGCAGTTCTTC	CASTGYNEQFF
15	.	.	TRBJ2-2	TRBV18	TGTGCCAGCTCACCTCGGACAGCGAACACCGGGGAGCTGTTTTTT	CASSPRTANTGELFF
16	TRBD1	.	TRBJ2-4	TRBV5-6	TGTGCCAGCAGCTTGGACGGGACAGGGGTTGAGGACATTCAGTACTTC	CASSLDGTGVEDIQYF
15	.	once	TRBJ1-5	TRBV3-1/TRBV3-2	TGTGCCAGCAGCCAAACTCTCGGGAGCAATCAGCCCCAGCATTTT	CASSQTLGSNQPQHF
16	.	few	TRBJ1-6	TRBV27	TGTGCCAGCACTTCTTTCTTGCGGTACAAGAATTCACCCCTCCACTTT	CASTSFLRYKNSPLHF
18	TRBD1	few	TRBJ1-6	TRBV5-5	TGTGCCAGCAGCTCACTACTAAAGGTGGGACAGGGGGCTTCACCCCTCCACTTT	CASSSLLKVGQGASPLHF
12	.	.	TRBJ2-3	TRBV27	TGTGCCAGCAGTTTCACAGGAGATACGCAGTATTTT	CASSFTGDTQYF
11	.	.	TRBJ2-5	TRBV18	TGTGCCAGCTCACCCGCTGAGACCCAGTACTTC	CASSPAETQYF
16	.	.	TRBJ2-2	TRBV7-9	TGTGCCAGCAGCTTAGCAATGGGACAGAACACCGGGGAGCTGTTTTTT	CASSLAMGQNTGELFF
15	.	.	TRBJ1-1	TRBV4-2	TGTGCCAGCAGCCACCTTATGACCACGAACACTGAAGCTTTCTTT	CASSHLMTTNTEAFF
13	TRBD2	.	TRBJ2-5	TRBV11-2	TGTGCCAGCAGCCCATGGGGGGGGGAGACCCAGTACTTC	CASSPWGGETQYF
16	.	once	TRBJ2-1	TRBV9	TGTGCCAGCAGCGTAGTGGGGGCCACTTCCTACAATGAGCAGTTCTTC	CASSVVGATSYNEQFF
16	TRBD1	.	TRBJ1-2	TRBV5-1	TGCGCCAGCAGCTTGGCTTACGGGGGACAGGCAGGAGGCTACACCTTC	CASSLAYGGQAGGYTF
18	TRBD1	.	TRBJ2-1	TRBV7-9	TGTGCCAGCAGCCCGGGAAGTGAGCAGGGACAGGGGTTCAATGAGCAGTTCTTC	CASSPGSEQGQGFNEQFF
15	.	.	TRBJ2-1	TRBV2	TGTGCCAGCACCCTAAGGGGGACACAGTACAATGAGCAGTTCTTC	CASTLRGTQYNEQFF
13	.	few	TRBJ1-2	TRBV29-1	TGCAGCGTTGGCGGACGGGCTAACTATGGCTACACCTTC	CSVGGRANYGYTF
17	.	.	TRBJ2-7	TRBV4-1	TGCGCCAGCAGCCAAGGATTCCCGAAAACCGCTACCTACGAGCAGTACTTC	CASSQGFPKTATYEQYF
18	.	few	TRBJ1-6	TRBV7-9	TGTGCCAGCAGCCCCGGGTTGAGGCCCCTGGTAGAGGATTCACCCCTCCACTTT	CASSPGLRPLVEDSPLHF
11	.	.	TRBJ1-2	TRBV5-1	TGCGCCAGCAGCTTGGAAGGAGTCTACACCTTC	CASSLEGVYTF
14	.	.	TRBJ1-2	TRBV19	TGTGCCAGTAGTCCCCGGTACGGCGGCTATGGCTACACCTTC	CASSPRYGGYGYTF
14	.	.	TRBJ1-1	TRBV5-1	TGCGCCAGCACCCAAGGGAGTGTCAACACTGAAGCTTTCTTT	CASTQGSVNTEAFF
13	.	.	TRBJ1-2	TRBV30	TGTGCCTGGAGTGTAGGACCCTTTCTTGGCTACACCTTC	CAWSVGPFLGYTF
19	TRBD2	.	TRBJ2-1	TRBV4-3	TGCGCCAGCAGCCCTCGGACTAGCGGCCTCACTAGCTCCTACAATGAGCAGTTCTTC	CASSPRTSGLTSSYNEQFF
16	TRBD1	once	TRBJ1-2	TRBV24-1	TGTGCCACCAGTGATCCGTTTAGGACAGGGGGCCGGGGCTACACCTTC	CATSDPFRTGGRGYTF
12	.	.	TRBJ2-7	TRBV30	TGTGCCTGGAGTGTACAGCGACACGAGCAGTACTTC	CAWSVQRHEQYF
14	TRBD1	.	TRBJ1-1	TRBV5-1	TGCGCCAGCAGCTACGGGACAGCGAACACTGAAGCTTTCTTT	CASSYGTANTEAFF
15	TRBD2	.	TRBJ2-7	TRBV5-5	TGTGCCAGCAGCGAAGGGACTACCTTCCTCTACGAGCAGTACTTC	CASSEGTTFLYEQYF
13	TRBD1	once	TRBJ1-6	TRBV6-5	TGTGCCAGCAGCGGACAGGGTGTTTCACCCCTCCACTTT	CASSGQGVSPLHF
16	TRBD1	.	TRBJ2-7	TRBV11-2	TGTGCCAGCAGCTCGCCGGACAGGAGACTTCCCTACGAGCAGTACTTC	CASSSPDRRLPYEQYF
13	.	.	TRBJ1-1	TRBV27	TGTGCCAGCAGTTTCCGGGCCGGCCTCGAAGCTTTCTTT	CASSFRAGLEAFF
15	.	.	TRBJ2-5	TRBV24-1	TGTGCCACCAGTGATTTGCAGGGGCCTCGGGAGACCCAGTACTTC	CATSDLQGPRETQYF